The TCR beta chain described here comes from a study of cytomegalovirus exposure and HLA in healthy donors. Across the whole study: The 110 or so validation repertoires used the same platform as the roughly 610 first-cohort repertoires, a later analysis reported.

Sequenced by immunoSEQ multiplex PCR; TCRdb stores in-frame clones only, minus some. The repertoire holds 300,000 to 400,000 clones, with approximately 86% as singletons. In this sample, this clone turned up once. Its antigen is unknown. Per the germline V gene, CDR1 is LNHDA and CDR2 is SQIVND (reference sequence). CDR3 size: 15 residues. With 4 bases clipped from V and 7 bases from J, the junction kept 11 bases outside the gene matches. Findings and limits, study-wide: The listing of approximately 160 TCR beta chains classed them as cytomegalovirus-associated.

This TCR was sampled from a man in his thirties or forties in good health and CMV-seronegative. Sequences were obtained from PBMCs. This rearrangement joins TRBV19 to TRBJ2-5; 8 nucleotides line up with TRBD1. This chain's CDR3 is CASSTQGQGRGTQYF. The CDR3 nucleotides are TGTGCCAGTAGTACCCAAGGACAGGGCAGAGGGACCCAGTACTTC.